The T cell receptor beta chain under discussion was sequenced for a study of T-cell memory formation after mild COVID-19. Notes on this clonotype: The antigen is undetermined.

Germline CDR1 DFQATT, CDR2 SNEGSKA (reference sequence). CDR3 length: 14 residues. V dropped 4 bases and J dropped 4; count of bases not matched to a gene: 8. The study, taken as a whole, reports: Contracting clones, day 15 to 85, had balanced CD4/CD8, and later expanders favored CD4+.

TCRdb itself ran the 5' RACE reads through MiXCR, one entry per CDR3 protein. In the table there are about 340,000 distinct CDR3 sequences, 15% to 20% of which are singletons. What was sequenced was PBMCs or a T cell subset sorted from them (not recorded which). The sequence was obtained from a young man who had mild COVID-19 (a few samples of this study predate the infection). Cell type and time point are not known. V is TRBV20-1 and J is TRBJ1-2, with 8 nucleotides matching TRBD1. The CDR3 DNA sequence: TGCAGTGCTAAAGAACAGGGGGGTGGCTATGGCTACACCTTC. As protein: CSAKEQGGGYGYTF.